This paragraph reports one T cell receptor beta chain. What it binds is unknown. Profiling relied on immunoSEQ multiplex PCR, and the TCRdb table lists in-frame clones only, not all of them. The data contain about 80,000 clones, around 90% of them seen just once; the ten biggest clones take up approximately 25%. The data belong to a study of brain T cells in children with intractable seizures. Study-wide results and caveats: Pre-surgery blood may have been undersampled, hiding some clones.

Surgery cases with the highest brain T cell transcript signatures were chosen for sequencing. From germline, CDR1 is LGHDT and CDR2 YNNKEL (reference sequence). The CDR3 has 14 residues. The V end lost 4 bases, the J end lost 0 bases, and 7 bases lay between the germline ends. This sequence was found in a girl aged 2-10 years with Rasmussen encephalitis and intractable seizures. The genes are TRBV3-1 (or the pseudogene TRBV3-2) and TRBJ2-1, with a tentative D call TRBD2 (6 bases). The sample was peripheral blood, taken at surgery. This chain's CDR3 is CASSRGGSYNEQFF. The CDR3 nucleotides are TGTGCCAGCAGCCGGGGAGGCTCCTACAATGAGCAGTTCTTC.